The sequence of this T cell receptor (beta chain) was determined in a study of CD4 T cells in relation to SARS-CoV-2 and coronaviruses. In the study overall: Negative control cultures got HIV-1 Nef peptides or no peptide.

Unexposed donor CD4+ T cells date from about 2011-2019, before the COVID-19 pandemic. The cells were cultured for about ten days before CD4+ T cells were isolated. Unexposed-donor CD4+ T cells were probed with SARS-CoV-2 S/N and four cold-coronavirus spikes, cells permitting. Sequenced by immunoSEQ multiplex PCR; TCRdb stores in-frame clones only, minus some. The profile covers about 18,000 clones, with around 73% appearing a single time and about 21% taken by the ten largest. Study-wide findings and caveats: Crossreactive clones expanded significantly less to SARS-CoV-2 than monoreactive clones.

This clone appeared once. Its specificity is unknown. Germline CDR1 and CDR2: SGHAT and FQNNGV. Between the trimmed V and J ends, which lost 1 base and 8 bases, there was a span of 11 bases. The CDR3 is 13 amino acids. Sequencing used CD4+ T cells from PBMCs, cultured in vitro. The TCR comes from a human donor in good health. The rearrangement uses TRBV11-2 and TRBJ1-1, with D uncertain. CDR3 in amino acids: CASSLGSGIEAFF. Here the CDR3 DNA reads TGTGCCAGCAGCTTAGGGTCCGGGATCGAAGCTTTCTTT.